This T cell receptor (beta chain) was observed in a study of T cell responses to AZD1222 COVID-19 vaccine. Study-wide results and caveats: White British donors predominated, females outnumbered males, and clonal diversity was possibly underestimated.

Losses at the gene ends were 3 bases for V and 2 bases for J; bases not matched to a gene: 13. The CDR3 has 16 amino acids. In germline, CDR1 is DFQATT, CDR2 SNEGSKA (reference sequence). Measured with immunoSEQ multiplex PCR; TCRdb has only the in-frame clones, and not every one. Of some 130,000 clones detected, roughly 90% appear once; the ten largest clones hold under 2%. About this clone itself: What it binds is not known.

Sequencing was performed on peripheral blood, taken on day 0 of AZD1222 vaccination. The chain links TRBV20-1 to TRBJ2-7; TRBD2 aligns across 7 bases. The sequence was collected from an adult in good health. The CDR3 DNA sequence: TGCAGTGCTAGTGGTAGTGTGGCTAGCGGTACCTACGAGCAGTACTTC. It yields the protein CSASGSVASGTYEQYF.